Listed below are T cell receptor beta chains from one sample, sequenced in a study of OX40 agonist ivuxolimab in advanced cancers. The data were produced by immunoSEQ multiplex PCR, yet TCRdb's version contains in-frame clones alone and is incomplete. The data show roughly 86,000 clones, roughly 92% seen once. This sample comprised CD4+ or CD8+ T cells sorted from blood, obtained in a trial of the OX40 agonist ivuxolimab. The receptors were gathered from an adult with an advanced solid tumor such as melanoma, head and neck, liver or kidney cancer. Both conserved end residues are part of each CDR3. A D gene is named only where the DNA matches it firmly. For some rows the clone size is stated as once, few or many, or as a class when expanded; others skip it.

abundance: -
d_gene: TRBD2
j_gene: TRBJ2-1
v_gene: TRBV7-9
CDR3aa: CASSPSQAGAYNEQFF
CDR3nt: TGTGCCAGCAGCCCCTCCCAAGCGGGGGCCTACAATGAGCAGTTCTTC

abundance: -
d_gene: -
j_gene: TRBJ2-7
v_gene: TRBV6-1
CDR3aa: CASSLLDEQYF
CDR3nt: TGTGCCAGCAGCCTTCTGGACGAGCAGTACTTC

abundance: -
d_gene: TRBD2
j_gene: TRBJ2-7
v_gene: TRBV27
CDR3aa: CASSTSGKVYEQYF
CDR3nt: TGTGCCAGCAGTACTAGCGGGAAAGTCTACGAGCAGTACTTC

abundance: -
d_gene: -
j_gene: TRBJ1-2
v_gene: TRBV10-3
CDR3aa: CAISERLLVNYGYTF
CDR3nt: TGTGCCATCAGTGAGAGGCTGCTAGTTAACTATGGCTACACCTTC

abundance: few
d_gene: TRBD1
j_gene: TRBJ1-2
v_gene: TRBV5-1
CDR3aa: CASSLSETGTNGYTF
CDR3nt: TGCGCCAGCAGCTTGTCAGAGACAGGGACGAATGGCTACACCTTC

abundance: -
d_gene: -
j_gene: TRBJ1-6
v_gene: TRBV30
CDR3aa: CAWSLLMEGNSPLHF
CDR3nt: TGTGCCTGGAGTCTTCTAATGGAAGGGAATTCACCCCTCCACTTT

abundance: -
d_gene: -
j_gene: TRBJ2-1
v_gene: TRBV11-2
CDR3aa: CASSFGRGEQFF
CDR3nt: TGTGCCAGCAGCTTTGGACGGGGTGAGCAGTTCTTC

abundance: -
d_gene: TRBD1
j_gene: TRBJ2-7
v_gene: TRBV6-1
CDR3aa: CASSDRGSSYEQYF
CDR3nt: TGTGCCAGCAGCGACAGGGGGTCCTCCTACGAGCAGTACTTC

abundance: -
d_gene: -
j_gene: TRBJ2-1
v_gene: TRBV7-9
CDR3aa: CASSPAGTPYNEQFF
CDR3nt: TGTGCCAGCAGCCCTGCGGGAACCCCCTACAATGAGCAGTTCTTC

abundance: -
d_gene: -
j_gene: TRBJ1-4
v_gene: TRBV30
CDR3aa: CAWSLPGGVNEKLFF
CDR3nt: TGTGCCTGGAGCCTCCCGGGGGGTGTTAATGAAAAACTGTTTTTT

abundance: -
d_gene: -
j_gene: TRBJ1-1
v_gene: TRBV6-1
CDR3aa: CASGGRLDTEAFF
CDR3nt: TGTGCCAGCGGGGGGCGCCTAGACACTGAAGCTTTCTTT

abundance: -
d_gene: -
j_gene: TRBJ1-5
v_gene: TRBV28
CDR3aa: CASSLRSTPSGSNQPQHF
CDR3nt: TGTGCCAGCAGTTTGCGAAGTACCCCTTCAGGGAGCAATCAGCCCCAGCATTTT

abundance: -
d_gene: TRBD2
j_gene: TRBJ2-3
v_gene: TRBV29-1
CDR3aa: CSVRTSGSDTQYF
CDR3nt: TGCAGCGTTCGGACTAGCGGGAGTGATACGCAGTATTTT

abundance: -
d_gene: TRBD2
j_gene: TRBJ2-7
v_gene: TRBV2
CDR3aa: CASRTGTSSYEQYF
CDR3nt: TGTGCCAGCAGAACCGGGACTAGTTCCTACGAGCAGTACTTC

abundance: -
d_gene: TRBD1
j_gene: TRBJ2-5
v_gene: TRBV5-1
CDR3aa: CASSPQGAETQYF
CDR3nt: TGCGCCAGCAGCCCGCAGGGGGCAGAGACCCAGTACTTC

abundance: -
d_gene: -
j_gene: TRBJ2-6
v_gene: TRBV18
CDR3aa: CASSPRATGANVLTF
CDR3nt: TGTGCCAGCTCACCACGGGCGACTGGGGCCAACGTCCTGACTTTC

abundance: -
d_gene: -
j_gene: TRBJ1-2
v_gene: TRBV30
CDR3aa: CAADGFNYGYTF
CDR3nt: TGTGCCGCGGACGGATTTAACTATGGCTACACCTTC

abundance: -
d_gene: TRBD2
j_gene: TRBJ2-7
v_gene: TRBV6-5
CDR3aa: CASSYSRHRGSEQYF
CDR3nt: TGTGCCAGCAGTTACTCGAGACACCGCGGGAGCGAGCAGTACTTC

abundance: -
d_gene: TRBD1
j_gene: TRBJ2-7
v_gene: TRBV4-1
CDR3aa: CASSRPGGSSYEQYF
CDR3nt: TGCGCCAGCAGCCGCCCAGGGGGAAGCTCCTACGAGCAGTACTTC

abundance: few
d_gene: -
j_gene: TRBJ1-4
v_gene: TRBV6-5
CDR3aa: CASSFRAGSSEKLFF
CDR3nt: TGTGCCAGCAGTTTCAGGGCCGGATCTAGTGAAAAACTGTTTTTT

abundance: -
d_gene: TRBD2
j_gene: TRBJ2-5
v_gene: TRBV19
CDR3aa: CASGLAGETQYF
CDR3nt: TGTGCCAGCGGACTAGCCGGAGAGACCCAGTACTTC

abundance: -
d_gene: -
j_gene: TRBJ2-5
v_gene: TRBV5-1
CDR3aa: CASSLTPQETQYF
CDR3nt: TGCGCCAGCAGCTTGACTCCCCAAGAGACCCAGTACTTC

abundance: -
d_gene: TRBD1
j_gene: TRBJ2-3
v_gene: TRBV5-1
CDR3aa: CASSWDSLTDTQYF
CDR3nt: TGCGCCAGCAGCTGGGACAGTCTCACAGATACGCAGTATTTT

abundance: -
d_gene: TRBD2
j_gene: TRBJ2-7
v_gene: TRBV11-2
CDR3aa: CASSLVSGTSGIYEQYF
CDR3nt: TGTGCCAGCAGCTTAGTCTCTGGGACTAGCGGAATTTACGAGCAGTACTTC

abundance: -
d_gene: TRBD1
j_gene: TRBJ2-7
v_gene: TRBV6-6
CDR3aa: CASSYTRQGSEQYF
CDR3nt: TGTGCCAGCAGTTACACCCGACAGGGGTCCGAGCAGTACTTC

abundance: -
d_gene: -
j_gene: TRBJ2-7
v_gene: TRBV5-1
CDR3aa: CASSLDVAASYEQYF
CDR3nt: TGCGCCAGCAGCTTGGATGTTGCGGCCTCCTACGAGCAGTACTTC

abundance: -
d_gene: -
j_gene: TRBJ1-5
v_gene: TRBV5-8
CDR3aa: CASSLAGYEDQPQHF
CDR3nt: TGTGCCAGCAGCTTAGCAGGGTATGAGGATCAGCCCCAGCATTTT

abundance: -
d_gene: TRBD1
j_gene: TRBJ2-5
v_gene: TRBV19
CDR3aa: CASSIGSPRGSETQYF
CDR3nt: TGTGCCAGTAGTATAGGGTCGCCCAGGGGGTCGGAGACCCAGTACTTC

abundance: -
d_gene: -
j_gene: TRBJ1-1
v_gene: TRBV5-1
CDR3aa: CASSLQGNTEAFF
CDR3nt: TGCGCCAGCAGCTTACAGGGTAACACTGAAGCTTTCTTT

abundance: -
d_gene: -
j_gene: TRBJ2-5
v_gene: TRBV7-2
CDR3aa: CASSSLTLPQYF
CDR3nt: TGTGCCAGCAGTTCGCTGACGTTGCCACAGTACTTC

abundance: -
d_gene: -
j_gene: TRBJ1-5
v_gene: TRBV5-1
CDR3aa: CASSLDDGSNQPQHF
CDR3nt: TGCGCCAGCAGCTTGGACGACGGTAGCAATCAGCCCCAGCATTTT

abundance: -
d_gene: -
j_gene: TRBJ1-2
v_gene: TRBV18
CDR3aa: CASSPTGEAYTF
CDR3nt: TGTGCCAGCTCACCAACGGGAGAGGCCTACACCTTC

abundance: -
d_gene: TRBD1
j_gene: TRBJ1-1
v_gene: TRBV18
CDR3aa: CASSQDRGNTEAFF
CDR3nt: TGTGCCAGCTCCCAGGACAGGGGTAACACTGAAGCTTTCTTT

abundance: -
d_gene: -
j_gene: TRBJ1-1
v_gene: TRBV19
CDR3aa: CATTPSPTENTEAFF
CDR3nt: TGTGCCACTACCCCCTCGCCGACGGAGAACACTGAAGCTTTCTTT

abundance: -
d_gene: -
j_gene: TRBJ1-2
v_gene: TRBV5-2
CDR3aa: CASSQPTVGGGYTF
CDR3nt: TGCGCCAGCAGCCAACCGACAGTGGGGGGTGGCTACACCTTC

abundance: -
d_gene: TRBD1
j_gene: TRBJ1-2
v_gene: TRBV27
CDR3aa: CASTRQGGNYGYTF
CDR3nt: TGTGCCAGCACTCGACAGGGGGGAAACTATGGCTACACCTTC

abundance: -
d_gene: -
j_gene: TRBJ2-3
v_gene: TRBV15
CDR3aa: CATTAGRTDTQYF
CDR3nt: TGTGCCACGACGGCAGGGAGGACAGATACGCAGTATTTT

abundance: -
d_gene: TRBD1
j_gene: TRBJ1-1
v_gene: TRBV10-3
CDR3aa: CAISEGQGTNTEAFF
CDR3nt: TGTGCCATCAGTGAGGGACAGGGAACGAACACTGAAGCTTTCTTT

abundance: -
d_gene: -
j_gene: TRBJ2-4
v_gene: TRBV9
CDR3aa: CASSVDPGAKNIQYF
CDR3nt: TGTGCCAGCAGCGTAGATCCAGGGGCCAAAAACATTCAGTACTTC

abundance: -
d_gene: -
j_gene: TRBJ2-7
v_gene: TRBV2
CDR3aa: CASSLQGYEQYF
CDR3nt: TGTGCCAGCAGTCTACAGGGCTACGAGCAGTACTTC

abundance: -
d_gene: TRBD1
j_gene: TRBJ1-3
v_gene: TRBV18
CDR3aa: CASSLTQGVSGNTIYF
CDR3nt: TGTGCCAGCTCACTTACTCAGGGGGTCTCTGGAAACACCATATATTTT

abundance: -
d_gene: -
j_gene: TRBJ1-1
v_gene: TRBV5-1
CDR3aa: CASSLQGFPEAFF
CDR3nt: TGCGCCAGCAGCTTGCAGGGTTTCCCTGAAGCTTTCTTT

abundance: -
d_gene: -
j_gene: TRBJ2-5
v_gene: TRBV7-8
CDR3aa: CASSLAGGQYQETQYF
CDR3nt: TGTGCCAGCAGCTTAGCGGGGGGCCAATACCAAGAGACCCAGTACTTC

abundance: -
d_gene: TRBD2
j_gene: TRBJ2-7
v_gene: TRBV7-9
CDR3aa: CASSLSGGDPRRQYF
CDR3nt: TGTGCCAGCAGCCTGAGCGGGGGGGACCCGAGGCGGCAGTACTTC

abundance: -
d_gene: -
j_gene: TRBJ2-7
v_gene: TRBV6-1
CDR3aa: CASSEYPSSYEQYF
CDR3nt: TGTGCCAGCAGTGAATACCCCAGCTCCTACGAGCAGTACTTC

abundance: -
d_gene: -
j_gene: TRBJ2-1
v_gene: TRBV11-3
CDR3aa: CASSPWGLFYNEQFF
CDR3nt: TGTGCCAGCAGCCCGTGGGGACTTTTCTACAATGAGCAGTTCTTC

abundance: -
d_gene: TRBD2
j_gene: TRBJ2-7
v_gene: TRBV5-1
CDR3aa: CASSLEASGYYEQYF
CDR3nt: TGCGCCAGCAGCTTGGAGGCTAGCGGTTACTACGAGCAGTACTTC

abundance: -
d_gene: -
j_gene: TRBJ1-1
v_gene: TRBV27
CDR3aa: CASYLPSPWSTEAFF
CDR3nt: TGTGCCAGCTATCTCCCTTCACCCTGGAGCACTGAAGCTTTCTTT

abundance: -
d_gene: -
j_gene: TRBJ2-3
v_gene: TRBV5-1
CDR3aa: CASSLARVDLNTDTQYF
CDR3nt: TGCGCCAGCAGCTTGGCTCGGGTAGACCTCAACACAGATACGCAGTATTTT

abundance: once
d_gene: -
j_gene: TRBJ2-1
v_gene: TRBV2
CDR3aa: CASSIRDTSSYNEQFF
CDR3nt: TGTGCCAGCAGCATTAGGGACACCAGCTCCTACAATGAGCAGTTCTTC

abundance: -
d_gene: -
j_gene: TRBJ1-1
v_gene: TRBV5-5
CDR3aa: CASSLSWANTEAFF
CDR3nt: TGTGCCAGCAGCTTGAGCTGGGCGAACACTGAAGCTTTCTTT

abundance: -
d_gene: TRBD1
j_gene: TRBJ2-5
v_gene: TRBV4-1
CDR3aa: CASSQPDRIQETQYF
CDR3nt: TGCGCCAGCAGCCAACCGGACAGGATCCAAGAGACCCAGTACTTC

abundance: -
d_gene: TRBD2
j_gene: TRBJ2-1
v_gene: TRBV7-2
CDR3aa: CASSRSTGTTEQFF
CDR3nt: TGTGCCAGCAGCCGTAGTACTGGGACTACCGAGCAGTTCTTC

abundance: -
d_gene: -
j_gene: TRBJ1-2
v_gene: TRBV6-5
CDR3aa: CASSFTGTTGYTF
CDR3nt: TGTGCCAGCAGTTTTACCGGGACAACCGGCTACACCTTC

abundance: once
d_gene: -
j_gene: TRBJ1-1
v_gene: TRBV5-6
CDR3aa: CASSSPYGLEAFF
CDR3nt: TGTGCCAGCAGCTCCCCTTATGGGCTTGAAGCTTTCTTT

abundance: -
d_gene: -
j_gene: TRBJ1-1
v_gene: TRBV7-2
CDR3aa: CASSLAHQGYTEAFF
CDR3nt: TGTGCCAGCAGCTTAGCGCATCAGGGGTACACTGAAGCTTTCTTT

abundance: -
d_gene: -
j_gene: TRBJ2-3
v_gene: TRBV7-2
CDR3aa: CASSPRSRVTDTQYF
CDR3nt: TGTGCCAGCAGCCCCCGGAGCAGGGTGACAGATACGCAGTATTTT

abundance: -
d_gene: -
j_gene: TRBJ2-3
v_gene: TRBV7-6
CDR3aa: CASSFGQLTDTQYF
CDR3nt: TGTGCCAGCAGCTTTGGACAGCTCACAGATACGCAGTATTTT

abundance: once
d_gene: -
j_gene: TRBJ1-2
v_gene: TRBV19
CDR3aa: CASSTYQGGGYTF
CDR3nt: TGTGCCAGTAGTACATACCAGGGAGGTGGCTACACCTTC